One sample yielded the 10 T cell receptor beta chains listed below, sequenced in a study of blood T cell repertoires in COVID-19 (dated by TCRdb to about 2020). The library was made by the immunoSEQ multiplex PCR assay. TCRdb mirrors the immuneACCESS table, restricted to in-frame sequences. Some clones are absent from its copies; in checked studies, under half trace to an unresolved V gene, and the reason for the others is unknown. The sample table records roughly 100,000 clones; 84% of these occur just once. About 2% of the sample rests with the top ten. The sequenced sample was peripheral blood. Receptors originate from a man between 70 and 80 years old with active or convalescent COVID-19.

The chain carries TRBV11-2 and TRBJ1-3; TRBD1 is a possible D gene (6 bases). Trimming left V 5 bases short and J 3 bases short, with 23 bases between. CDR1 and CDR2 from the germline V gene are SGHAT and FQNNGV. The CDR3 extends over 18 amino acids. Here the CDR3 reads CASSRSSSRQDGGNTIYF. CDR3 in DNA: TGTGCCAGCAGCCGATCCTCTTCCCGACAGGACGGTGGAAACACCATATATTTT.

J is TRBJ1-1 and V is TRBV19; TRBD1 agrees at 10 bases. Trimming cost V 5 bases and J 4 bases; bases outside gene matches: 10. Germline-derived CDR1 and CDR2 are LNHDA and SQIVND (reference sequence). CDR3 size: 16 residues. CDR3: CASSPGQGVRLTEAFF. The CDR3 bases are TGTGCCAGTAGTCCAGGACAGGGGGTCAGACTCACTGAAGCTTTCTTT.

This clone occurred a few times. V gene TRBV7-6 combines with J gene TRBJ1-3, with 10 bases aligning to TRBD1. V was clipped by 1 base and J by 1 base; unmatched bases: 4. The CDR3 has 17 amino acids. Per germline, CDR1 SGHVS and CDR2 FNYEAQ. Here the CDR3 DNA reads TGTGCCAGCAGCTTAGTGGACAGGGGGGTGTCTGGAAACACCATATATTTT. Its translation: CASSLVDRGVSGNTIYF.

This CDR3 reads CASSSQGSTGELFF. The CDR3 nucleotides are TGTGCCAGCAGCTCACAGGGGTCCACCGGGGAGCTGTTTTTT. V usage is TRBV7-2 and J usage is TRBJ2-2; 7 positions agree with TRBD1. CDR1 and CDR2 (germline): SGHTA, FQGNSA. With 4 bases clipped from V and 4 bases from J, the junction kept 3 bases outside the gene matches. The CDR3 runs to 14 residues. Looking up the rest from reference TRBV7-2 and TRBJ2-2 gives the full variable domain: GAGVSQSPSNKVTEKGKDVELRCDPISGHTALYWYRQSLGQGLEFLIYFQGNSAPDKSGLPSDRFSAERTGGSVSTLTIQRTQQEDSAVYLCASSSQGSTGELFFGEGSRLTVL.

This clone has more than one count but fewer than ten. The V gene is TRBV29-1, the J gene TRBJ2-1; tentative D call: TRBD2 (6 bases). The CDR3 contains 15 residues. Germline V gene data show CDR1 as SQVTM and CDR2 as ANQGSEA. Trimming took off 6 bases at V and 0 bases at J, with 15 bases between the two ends. The DNA for the CDR3 is TGCAGCGTGGGGGACTCCCGGGGCTCCTACAATGAGCAGTTCTTC. This encodes CSVGDSRGSYNEQFF.

The CDR3 sequence: CASSDVTRGPETQYF. The CDR3 nucleotides are TGTGCCAGCAGCGACGTGACCAGGGGGCCAGAGACCCAGTACTTC. This chain connects TRBV7-8 to TRBJ2-5, with 8 bases that match TRBD1. The J segment lost 4 bases and the V segment lost 5 bases, leaving 9 bases of the junction unmatched. The CDR3 sequence is 15 residues long. Germline CDR1 SGHVS, CDR2 FQNEAQ.

This clone showed up just a few times. The V gene is TRBV30, the J gene TRBJ1-1, with 7 bases matching TRBD1. The V gene end was trimmed by 3 bases and the J gene end by 8 bases; junction bases not matched to a gene: 9. This CDR3 comprises 13 residues. Per germline, CDR1 GTSNPN and CDR2 SVGIG (reference sequence). The CDR3 spells CAWRLTGLGEAFF. The CDR3 DNA follows: TGTGCCTGGAGGCTGACAGGGCTTGGAGAAGCTTTCTTT.

The chain carries TRBV30 and TRBJ1-2; 9 bases align to TRBD1. The CDR3 sequence is 16 residues long. The germline V gene encodes CDR1 GTSNPN and CDR2 SVGIG (reference sequence). J lost 1 base, V lost 2 bases, and 8 bases had no gene match. The DNA for the CDR3 is TGTGCCTGGAGTACCGAACGGACAGGGGTTAACTATGGCTACACCTTC. Translation gives CAWSTERTGVNYGYTF.

The V call is TRBV3-1 (or the pseudogene TRBV3-2), the J call TRBJ2-7; D gene uncertain. The CDR3 covers 17 residues. Germline CDR1 is LGHDT and CDR2 is YNNKEL (reference sequence). V lost 0 bases to trimming and J lost 0 bases, with 15 bases between them. The CDR3 nucleotides are TGTGCCAGCAGCCAAGATGTGAGGCAGTCCGGCTCCTACGAGCAGTACTTC. Protein sequence: CASSQDVRQSGSYEQYF.

This chain joins TRBV27 and TRBJ1-3, with a possible D match to TRBD1 (6 bases). The CDR3 length is 15 residues. Trimming removed 5 bases at V and 3 bases at J, with 14 bases between. Germline V CDR1 and CDR2: MNHEY, SMNVEV (reference sequence). CDR3 in amino acids: CASSDIGTLGNTIYF. The CDR3 DNA sequence: TGTGCCAGCAGTGACATAGGGACACTTGGAAACACCATATATTTT.